This T cell receptor (beta chain) was observed in a study of blood T cell repertoires in COVID-19. The CDR3 loop spans 11 amino acids. V lost 6 bases and J 8 bases, leaving 13 bases between the germline ends. Germline values: CDR1 DFQATT, CDR2 SNEGSKA (reference sequence). This clone was counted once. The data were produced by immunoSEQ multiplex PCR, yet TCRdb's version contains in-frame clones alone and is incomplete. The sample has a few hundred thousand clones, approximately 86% seen once. V usage is TRBV20-1 and J usage is TRBJ1-1; a possible D gene is TRBD1 (6 bases). The TCR comes from a woman older than 75 with acute or convalescent COVID-19. Sequencing was done on a sample of peripheral blood. CDR3 protein: CSAKDRPEAFF. The CDR3 DNA reads TGCAGTGCAAAGGACAGACCCGAAGCTTTCTTT.